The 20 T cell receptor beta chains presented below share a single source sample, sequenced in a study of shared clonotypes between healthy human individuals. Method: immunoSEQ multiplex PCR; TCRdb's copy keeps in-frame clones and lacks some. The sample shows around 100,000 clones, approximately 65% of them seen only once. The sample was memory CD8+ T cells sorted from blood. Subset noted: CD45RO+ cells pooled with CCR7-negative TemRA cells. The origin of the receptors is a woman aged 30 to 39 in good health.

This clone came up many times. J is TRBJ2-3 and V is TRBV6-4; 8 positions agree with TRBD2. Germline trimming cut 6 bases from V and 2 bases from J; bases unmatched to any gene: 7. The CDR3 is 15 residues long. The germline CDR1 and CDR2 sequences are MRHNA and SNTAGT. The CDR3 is CASSPGGTDTDTQYF. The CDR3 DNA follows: TGTGCCAGCAGCCCGGGAGGGACCGACACAGATACGCAGTATTTT.

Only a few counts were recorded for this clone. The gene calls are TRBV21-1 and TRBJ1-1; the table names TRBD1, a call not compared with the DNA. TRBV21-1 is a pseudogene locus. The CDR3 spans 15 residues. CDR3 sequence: CASSKVGRPPAEAFF. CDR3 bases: TGTGCCAGCAGCAAAGTGGGCAGACCCCCGGCTGAAGCTTTCTTT.

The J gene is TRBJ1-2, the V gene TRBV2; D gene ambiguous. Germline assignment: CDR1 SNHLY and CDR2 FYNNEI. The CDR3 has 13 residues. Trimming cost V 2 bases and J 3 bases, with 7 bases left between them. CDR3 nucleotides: TGTGCCAGCAGTGAAATGCGGGACTATGGCTACACCTTC. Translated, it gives CASSEMRDYGYTF.

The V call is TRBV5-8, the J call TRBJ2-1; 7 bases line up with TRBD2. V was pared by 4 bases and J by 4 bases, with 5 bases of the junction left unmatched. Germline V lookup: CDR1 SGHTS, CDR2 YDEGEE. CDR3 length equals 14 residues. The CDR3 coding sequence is TGTGCCAGCAGCGCGGGACTAATTTACAATGAGCAGTTCTTC. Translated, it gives CASSAGLIYNEQFF.

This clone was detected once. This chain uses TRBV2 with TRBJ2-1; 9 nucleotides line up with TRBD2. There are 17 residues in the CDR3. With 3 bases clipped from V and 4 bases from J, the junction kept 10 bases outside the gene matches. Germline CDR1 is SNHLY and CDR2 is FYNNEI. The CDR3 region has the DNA TGTGCCAGCAGTGAGCTAGCGGGAAGGGGGGTTTACAATGAGCAGTTCTTC. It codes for CASSELAGRGVYNEQFF.

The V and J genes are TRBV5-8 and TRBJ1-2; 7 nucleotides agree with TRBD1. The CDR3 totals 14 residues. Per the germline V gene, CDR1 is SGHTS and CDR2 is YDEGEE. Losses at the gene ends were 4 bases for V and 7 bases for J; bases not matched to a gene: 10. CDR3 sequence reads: CASSRQGFLGGYTF. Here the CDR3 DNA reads TGTGCCAGCAGCCGACAGGGATTTCTGGGTGGCTACACCTTC.

In nucleotides, the CDR3 is TGTGCCAGTAGTATCTGGGGGGGAGCGAACACTGAAGCTTTCTTT. Translated: CASSIWGGANTEAFF. The genes are TRBV19 and TRBJ1-1; perhaps TRBD1 as D (5 bases). The CDR3 loop spans 15 amino acids. The V gene lost 3 bases and the J gene lost 1 base, with 12 bases spanning the gap. The germline V gene encodes CDR1 LNHDA and CDR2 SQIVND (reference sequence). The full variable domain, its missing parts supplied by reference TRBV19 and TRBJ1-1, is DGGITQSPKYLFRKEGQNVTLSCEQNLNHDAMYWYRQDPGQGLRLIYYSQIVNDFQKGDIAEGYSVSREKKESFPLTVTSAQKNPTAFYLCASSIWGGANTEAFFGQGTRLTVV.

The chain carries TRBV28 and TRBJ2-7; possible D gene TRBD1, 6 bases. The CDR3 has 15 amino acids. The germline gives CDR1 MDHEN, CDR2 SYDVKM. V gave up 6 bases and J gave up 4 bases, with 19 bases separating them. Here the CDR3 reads CASSAFIHTGYEQYF. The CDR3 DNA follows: TGTGCCAGCAGCGCCTTTATCCACACAGGGTACGAGCAGTACTTC. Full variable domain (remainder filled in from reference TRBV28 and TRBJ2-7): DVKVTQSSRYLVKRTGEKVFLECVQDMDHENMFWYRQDPGLGLRLIYFSYDVKMKEKGDIPEGYSVSREKKERFSLILESASTNQTSMYLCASSAFIHTGYEQYFGPGTRLTVT.

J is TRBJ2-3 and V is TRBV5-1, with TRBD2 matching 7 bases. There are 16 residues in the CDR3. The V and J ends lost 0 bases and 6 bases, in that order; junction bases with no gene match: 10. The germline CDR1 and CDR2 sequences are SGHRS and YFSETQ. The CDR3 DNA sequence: TGCGCCAGCAGCTTGGCCACGCGGATAGCGGGCGATACGCAGTATTTT. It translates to CASSLATRIAGDTQYF.

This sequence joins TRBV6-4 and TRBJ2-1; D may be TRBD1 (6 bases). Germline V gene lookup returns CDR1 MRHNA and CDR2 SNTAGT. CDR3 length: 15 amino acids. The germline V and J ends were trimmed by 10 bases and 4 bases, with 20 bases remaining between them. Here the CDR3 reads CANPKGQLAYNEQFF. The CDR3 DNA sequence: TGTGCCAACCCTAAGGGACAACTCGCTTACAATGAGCAGTTCTTC.

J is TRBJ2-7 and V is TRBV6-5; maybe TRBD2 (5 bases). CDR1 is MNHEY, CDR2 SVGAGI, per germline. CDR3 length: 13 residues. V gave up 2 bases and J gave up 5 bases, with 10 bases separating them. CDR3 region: CASSYGSRHEQYF. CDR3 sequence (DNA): TGTGCCAGCAGTTACGGGAGCCGGCACGAGCAGTACTTC.

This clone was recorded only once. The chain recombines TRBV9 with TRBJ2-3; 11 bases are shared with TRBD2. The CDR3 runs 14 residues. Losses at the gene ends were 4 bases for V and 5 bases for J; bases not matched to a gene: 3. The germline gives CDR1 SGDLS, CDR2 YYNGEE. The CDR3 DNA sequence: TGTGCCAGCAGCTTTAGCGGGAGGGAAGATACGCAGTATTTT. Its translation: CASSFSGREDTQYF. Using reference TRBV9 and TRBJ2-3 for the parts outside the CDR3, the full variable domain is DSGVTQTPKHLITATGQRVTLRCSPRSGDLSVYWYQQSLDQGLQFLIQYYNGEERAKGNILERFSAQQFPDLHSELNLSSLELGDSALYFCASSFSGREDTQYFGPGTRLTVL.

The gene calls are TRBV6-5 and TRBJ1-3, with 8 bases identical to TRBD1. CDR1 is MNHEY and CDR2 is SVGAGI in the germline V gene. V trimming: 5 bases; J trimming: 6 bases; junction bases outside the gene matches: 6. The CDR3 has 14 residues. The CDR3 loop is CASSGTDRANTIYF. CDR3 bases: TGTGCCAGCAGTGGGACGGACAGGGCAAACACCATATATTTT.

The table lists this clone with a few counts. CDR3 sequence reads: CASSEDREPASYNEQFF. In DNA, the CDR3 is TGTGCCAGCAGTGAAGACAGGGAGCCCGCCTCTTACAATGAGCAGTTCTTC. This chain links TRBV25-1 with TRBJ2-1; 7 positions agree with TRBD1. This CDR3 spans 17 amino acids. Germline V gene lookup returns CDR1 MGHDK and CDR2 SYGVNS. V was pared by 2 bases and J by 4 bases, with 11 bases of the junction left unmatched. The entire variable domain, with the rest obtained from reference TRBV25-1 and TRBJ2-1, is as follows: EADIYQTPRYLVIGTGKKITLECSQTMGHDKMYWYQQDPGMELHLIHYSYGVNSTEKGDLSSESTVSRIRTEHFPLTLESARPSHTSQYLCASSEDREPASYNEQFFGPGTRLTVL.

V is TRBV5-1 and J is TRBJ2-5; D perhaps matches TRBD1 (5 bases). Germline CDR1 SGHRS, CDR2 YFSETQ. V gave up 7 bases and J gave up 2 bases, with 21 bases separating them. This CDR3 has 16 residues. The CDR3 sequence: CASRQVIGHKQETQYF. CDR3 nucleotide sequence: TGCGCCAGCCGACAAGTGATCGGACACAAACAAGAGACCCAGTACTTC. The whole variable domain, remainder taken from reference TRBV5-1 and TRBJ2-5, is KAGVTQTPRYLIKTRGQQVTLSCSPISGHRSVSWYQQTPGQGLQFLFEYFSETQRNKGNFPGRFSGRQFSNSRSEMNVSTLELGDSALYLCASRQVIGHKQETQYFGPGTRLLVL.

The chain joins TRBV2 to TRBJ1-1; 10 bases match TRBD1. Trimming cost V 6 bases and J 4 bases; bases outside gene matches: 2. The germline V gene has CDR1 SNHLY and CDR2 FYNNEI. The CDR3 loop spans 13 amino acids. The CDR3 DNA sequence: TGTGCCAGCAGGACAGGGGGCGGCACTGAAGCTTTCTTT. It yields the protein CASRTGGGTEAFF.

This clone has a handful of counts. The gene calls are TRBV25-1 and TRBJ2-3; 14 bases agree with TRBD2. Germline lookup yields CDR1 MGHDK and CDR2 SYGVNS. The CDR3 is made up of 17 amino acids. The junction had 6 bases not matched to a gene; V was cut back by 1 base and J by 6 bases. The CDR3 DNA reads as TGTGCCAGCAGTGAATCCGGGACTAGCGGGAGTTGGGATACGCAGTATTTT. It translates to CASSESGTSGSWDTQYF.

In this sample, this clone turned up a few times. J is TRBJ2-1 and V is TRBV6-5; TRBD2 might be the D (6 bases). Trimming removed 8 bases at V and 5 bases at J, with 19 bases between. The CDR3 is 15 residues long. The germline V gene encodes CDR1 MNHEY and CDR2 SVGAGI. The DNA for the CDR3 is TGTGCCAGCGCGGTAGCGGCCGATATCAACAATGAGCAGTTCTTC. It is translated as CASAVAADINNEQFF.

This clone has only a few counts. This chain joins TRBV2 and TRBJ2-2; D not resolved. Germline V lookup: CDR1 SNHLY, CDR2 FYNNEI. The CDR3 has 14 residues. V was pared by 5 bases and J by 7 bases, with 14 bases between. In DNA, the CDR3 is TGTGCCAGCAGTTTAGAAATGGTTGACGGGGAGCTGTTTTTT. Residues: CASSLEMVDGELFF.

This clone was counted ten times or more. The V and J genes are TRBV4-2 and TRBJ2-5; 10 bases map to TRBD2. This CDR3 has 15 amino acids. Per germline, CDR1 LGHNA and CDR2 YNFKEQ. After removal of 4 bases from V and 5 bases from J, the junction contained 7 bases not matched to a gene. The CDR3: CASSRETSGWETQYF. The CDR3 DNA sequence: TGTGCCAGCAGCCGAGAGACTAGCGGGTGGGAGACCCAGTACTTC.